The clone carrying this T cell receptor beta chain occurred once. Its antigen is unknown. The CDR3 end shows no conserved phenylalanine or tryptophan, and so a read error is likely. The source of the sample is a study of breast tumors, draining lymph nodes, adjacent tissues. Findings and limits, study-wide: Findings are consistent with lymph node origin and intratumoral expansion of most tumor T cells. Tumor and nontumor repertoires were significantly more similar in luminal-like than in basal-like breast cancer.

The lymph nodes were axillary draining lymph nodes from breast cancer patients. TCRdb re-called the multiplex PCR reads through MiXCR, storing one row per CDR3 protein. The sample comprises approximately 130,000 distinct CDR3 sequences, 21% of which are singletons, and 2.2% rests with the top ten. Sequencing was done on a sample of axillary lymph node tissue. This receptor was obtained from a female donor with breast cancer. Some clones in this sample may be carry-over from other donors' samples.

The CDR3 protein is CASSLQNSPSYEQYL. The DNA for the CDR3 is TGTGCCAGTAGCCTACAAAACAGTCCCTCCTACGAGCAGTACCTC. The rearrangement joins TRBV2 to TRBJ2-7; D is unresolved. The CDR3 contains 15 residues. From germline, CDR1 is SNHLY and CDR2 FYNNEI. Deletions cut 9 bases from V and 0 bases from J, with 18 bases between.